Described below is a single T cell receptor (beta chain) sequence and its context. It has no known antigen specificity. No clone much larger than this one lies a single base away; base qualities are absent. Inclusive of the bounding cysteine and phenylalanine, the CDR3 is 14 residues long. CDR3 DNA is the only sequence kept; it has 42 bases, read in frame from the first base. Relative to germline, V is missing 4 bases and J is missing 4 bases, with 1 base of the junction outside any gene match. From the germline V gene, CDR1 is SGHAT and CDR2 is FQNNGV. Library generation was performed with the immunoSEQ multiplex PCR assay. The table was pulled from immuneACCESS by TCRdb, which kept in-frame rearrangements only. Such tables lose some clones; where checked, under half of the loss comes from unresolved V genes, and the rest has no known cause. This sample is represented by 100,000 to 150,000 clones; around 90% of them were singletons. The biggest ten clones account for less than 7% of the sample.

This specimen belongs to a study of control samples from healthy donors and cancer patients (dated by TCRdb to about 2020). The sequenced material came from blood. This TCR was recovered from a man aged 18 to 29 in good health. The rearranged segments are TRBV11-2 and TRBJ1-3, with TRBD1 matching 10 junction bases. The DNA is as follows: TGTGCCAGCAGCTCGGGACAGGGGGGAAACACCATATATTTT. Translated, this is CASSSGQGGNTIYF. Beyond the CDR3, the reference TRBV11-2 and TRBJ1-3 genes provide the residues; the full variable domain reads: EAGVAQSPRYKIIEKRQSVAFWCNPISGHATLYWYQQILGQGPKLLIQFQNNGVVDDSQLPKDRFSAERLKGVDSTLKIQPAKLEDSAVYLCASSSGQGGNTIYFGEGSWLTVV.